The table lists the clone carrying this T cell receptor (beta chain) with a count of one. CDR3 length: 21 amino acids. V gave up 0 bases and J gave up 0 bases; unmatched junction bases: 17. The sample belongs to a study of blood T cell repertoires in COVID-19. Study context: There were acute and convalescent COVID-19 samples, and they came from the United States, Italy and Spain. T cells, B-cell-depleted T cells, or PBMCs supplied cDNA or gDNA.

Study processing details: Estimates of nucleated cell counts were drawn from the amplification of reference gene primers. The assay was immunoSEQ multiplex PCR, and TCRdb's table has in-frame clones only and misses some. V, J and clone size are those of that table, while D and trimming were read from the DNA. The sample has some 74,000 clones, roughly 86% seen once; the top ten hold approximately 28%. Sequencing input: peripheral blood. The sequence was collected from a man aged 50-59 years with acute or convalescent COVID-19. The chain has TRBV23-1 and TRBJ2-1; 7 bases fit TRBD1. TRBV23-1 is sorted into the ORF group, with uncertain function. For the CDR3, the DNA is TGCGCCAGCAGTCAATCAAGGGTCAGGGGGTTGTTTCCGAGCTCCTACAATGAGCAGTTCTTC. It yields the protein CASSQSRVRGLFPSSYNEQFF.